A single TCR beta chain is shown here with its context. Data came from immunoSEQ multiplex PCR; TCRdb stores just in-frame clones and leaves some out. The repertoire has 110,000 to 150,000 clones, about 90% of them found once; the top ten carry roughly a tenth. This entry belongs to a study of blood T cell repertoires in COVID-19. Sequences were obtained from peripheral blood. The sequence derives from a man aged 50-60 years with active or convalescent COVID-19.

The CDR3 sequence is CATSDSRTGWTGELFF. In DNA form, the CDR3 reads TGTGCCACCAGTGATTCCAGGACAGGGTGGACCGGGGAGCTGTTTTTT. The chain is built from TRBV24-1 and TRBJ2-2; 8 bases are a match to TRBD1. Germline V lookup: CDR1 KGHDR, CDR2 SFDVKD. This CDR3 spans 16 amino acids. Trimming cost V 2 bases and J 5 bases; bases outside gene matches: 6.